A single sample gave rise to the 5 T cell receptor beta chains below, sequenced in a study of T cell responses to AZD1222 COVID-19 vaccine (dated by TCRdb to the early 2020s). The receptor library was made with the immunoSEQ multiplex PCR assay. Not all clones reach the TCRdb copy of this immuneACCESS table, which keeps in-frame sequences only. Checked studies attribute under half of the gap to unresolved V genes and leave the rest unexplained. Within this sample are around 110,000 clones, with roughly 84% of them counted one time only. Roughly 8% of the sample comes from the top ten. The sample's time point label, decoded: baseline before first vaccination. Sequencing was performed on peripheral blood, taken on day 0 of AZD1222 vaccination. These receptors were obtained from an adult in good health.

The chain combines TRBV9 with TRBJ2-7; tentative D call: TRBD2 (5 bases). V gave up 4 bases and J gave up 5 bases, with 19 bases separating them. Looked up from germline, CDR1 is SGDLS and CDR2 is YYNGEE. The CDR3 is 15 amino acids. As DNA, the CDR3 is TGTGCCAGCAGCCCAGACGAGGGCTTAGGAAACGAGCAGTACTTC. This sequence encodes CASSPDEGLGNEQYF.

The chain combines TRBV6-5 with TRBJ2-1, with D uncertain. The CDR3 length is 15 residues. V was cut by 2 bases and J by 0 bases, with 8 bases left in between. CDR1 is MNHEY, CDR2 SVGAGI, per germline. The CDR3 DNA reads TGTGCCAGCAGTTACGAGGCCAGCTCCTACAATGAGCAGTTCTTC. It specifies CASSYEASSYNEQFF.

This clone has just a few counts. CDR3 coding DNA: TGTGCCAGCAGCGCGGTCCCTTGGGGAGGGTCCGGAAACACCATATATTTT. As protein: CASSAVPWGGSGNTIYF. V usage is TRBV9 and J usage is TRBJ1-3, with D hard to call. The ends were cut back, 3 bases at V and 4 bases at J, with 20 bases in the middle. The CDR3 length is 17 residues. The V gene's germline CDR1 is SGDLS and CDR2 YYNGEE.

The chain is built from TRBV5-5 and TRBJ2-1; tentatively, D is TRBD1 (7 bases). This CDR3 has 16 amino acids. V lost 5 bases to trimming and J lost 5 bases, with 20 bases between them. Germline V gene sequence: CDR1 SGHKS, CDR2 YYEKEE (reference sequence). CDR3 nucleotides: TGTGCCAGCAGGTCCACCAGGGGGGAATCACACAATGAGCAGTTCTTC. Protein sequence: CASRSTRGESHNEQFF.

The V call is TRBV7-2, the J call TRBJ1-5; D is undetermined. The CDR3 covers 15 residues. Trimming cost V 1 base and J 1 base, with 8 bases left between them. Looked up from germline, CDR1 is SGHTA and CDR2 is FQGNSA. The CDR3 region has the DNA TGTGCCAGCAGCTTAGGCAGCGTAAGCAATCAGCCCCAGCATTTT. It encodes CASSLGSVSNQPQHF.